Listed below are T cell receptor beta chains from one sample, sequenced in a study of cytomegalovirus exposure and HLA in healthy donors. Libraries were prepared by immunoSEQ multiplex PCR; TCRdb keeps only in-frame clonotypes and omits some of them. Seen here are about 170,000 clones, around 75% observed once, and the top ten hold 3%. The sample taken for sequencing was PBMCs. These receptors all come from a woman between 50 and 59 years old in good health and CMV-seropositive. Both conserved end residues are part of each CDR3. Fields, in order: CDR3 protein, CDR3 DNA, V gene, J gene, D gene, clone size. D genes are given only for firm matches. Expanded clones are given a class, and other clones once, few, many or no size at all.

CDR3: CASSLGENTEAFF; DNA: TGTGCCAGCAGTTTAGGAGAGAACACTGAAGCTTTCTTT; V: TRBV27; J: TRBJ1-1; D: .; size: .
CDR3: CASSVHSGGLNNEQFF; DNA: TGTGCCAGCAGCGTACATTCGGGGGGGCTTAACAATGAGCAGTTCTTC; V: TRBV9; J: TRBJ2-1; D: TRBD2; size: .
CDR3: CASSYTEETPLHF; DNA: TGTGCCAGCAGTTACACCGAGGAGACACCCCTCCACTTT; V: TRBV6-6; J: TRBJ1-6; D: .; size: .
CDR3: CASSLARANEQFF; DNA: TGTGCCAGCAGCTTAGCCAGGGCCAATGAGCAGTTCTTC; V: TRBV7-7; J: TRBJ2-1; D: .; size: few
CDR3: CASSPGSVSGNTIYF; DNA: TGTGCCAGCAGCCCCGGGAGCGTCTCTGGAAACACCATATATTTT; V: TRBV9; J: TRBJ1-3; D: .; size: .
CDR3: CASSPDRVPYNEQFF; DNA: TGTGCCAGTAGTCCAGACAGGGTCCCCTACAATGAGCAGTTCTTC; V: TRBV27; J: TRBJ2-1; D: TRBD1; size: .
CDR3: CASSEVGGYEQYF; DNA: TGTGCCAGCAGTGAGGTCGGTGGTTACGAGCAGTACTTC; V: TRBV2; J: TRBJ2-7; D: .; size: .
CDR3: CASSAQGDYGYTF; DNA: TGTGCCAGCAGTGCCCAGGGCGACTATGGCTACACCTTC; V: TRBV6-1; J: TRBJ1-2; D: .; size: .
CDR3: CASSSRLAGSTTRNEQFF; DNA: TGCGCCAGCAGCTCCCGACTAGCGGGGTCAACCACCCGGAATGAGCAGTTCTTC; V: TRBV5-1; J: TRBJ2-1; D: TRBD2; size: few
CDR3: CASSPPPTPETQYF; DNA: TGTGCCAGCTCACCACCGCCGACTCCAGAGACCCAGTACTTC; V: TRBV18; J: TRBJ2-5; D: .; size: .
CDR3: CASSRRGAQNNSPLHF; DNA: TGTGCCAGCAGTCGGCGCGGGGCACAAAACAATTCACCCCTCCACTTT; V: TRBV28; J: TRBJ1-6; D: .; size: few
CDR3: CASSPPGHKNTEAFF; DNA: TGTGCCAGTAGTCCTCCGGGACACAAGAACACTGAAGCTTTCTTT; V: TRBV19; J: TRBJ1-1; D: .; size: .
CDR3: CAWSVRSGVGNGYTF; DNA: TGTGCCTGGAGTGTACGATCAGGGGTGGGAAATGGCTACACCTTC; V: TRBV30; J: TRBJ1-2; D: .; size: .
CDR3: CASSQEGSSVKETQYF; DNA: TGCGCCAGCAGCCAAGAAGGATCTAGCGTAAAAGAGACCCAGTACTTC; V: TRBV4-1; J: TRBJ2-5; D: .; size: .
CDR3: CASSSWTGSETQYF; DNA: TGCGCCAGCAGCTCTTGGACTGGGTCAGAGACCCAGTACTTC; V: TRBV5-1; J: TRBJ2-5; D: .; size: once
CDR3: CASSLPDRSAYGYTF; DNA: TGTGCCAGCAGCCTACCGGACAGGAGCGCCTATGGCTACACCTTC; V: TRBV2; J: TRBJ1-2; D: TRBD1; size: .
CDR3: CASSPGRQGHNEQFF; DNA: TGTGCCAGCAGCCCGGGTCGGCAGGGACATAATGAGCAGTTCTTC; V: TRBV13; J: TRBJ2-1; D: .; size: .
CDR3: CASSACHRGDQPQHF; DNA: TGTGCCAGCAGCGCGTGTCACAGGGGAGATCAGCCCCAGCATTTT; V: TRBV9; J: TRBJ1-5; D: TRBD1; size: once
CDR3: CASQIGGKNTEAFF; DNA: TGTGCCAGTCAAATCGGGGGAAAGAACACTGAAGCTTTCTTT; V: TRBV28; J: TRBJ1-1; D: .; size: .
CDR3: CASSLTVAKNIQYF; DNA: TGTGCCAGCAGCTTGACAGTAGCCAAAAACATTCAGTACTTC; V: TRBV5-6; J: TRBJ2-4; D: .; size: .
CDR3: CASSLVGTGGYYGYTF; DNA: TGTGCCAGCAGCTTAGTCGGGACAGGGGGCTACTATGGCTACACCTTC; V: TRBV7-2; J: TRBJ1-2; D: TRBD1; size: .
CDR3: CASSPTRTDTQYF; DNA: TGTGCCAGCAGCCCAACTCGAACAGATACGCAGTATTTT; V: TRBV7-2; J: TRBJ2-3; D: .; size: .
CDR3: CASSPIPTSRNTEAFF; DNA: TGTGCCAGCTCACCAATACCGACAAGCAGAAACACTGAAGCTTTCTTT; V: TRBV18; J: TRBJ1-1; D: .; size: .
CDR3: CASSLTGMGGYTF; DNA: TGTGCCAGCAGCCTTACAGGGATGGGTGGCTACACCTTC; V: TRBV9; J: TRBJ1-2; D: .; size: .
CDR3: CAWRGGSLVVPLHF; DNA: TGTGCCTGGAGAGGAGGGAGCCTTGTGGTACCCCTCCACTTT; V: TRBV30; J: TRBJ1-6; D: .; size: .
CDR3: CASNIAGGGADTQYF; DNA: TGTGCCAGCAACATAGCGGGGGGAGGGGCAGATACGCAGTATTTT; V: TRBV2; J: TRBJ2-3; D: TRBD2; size: .
CDR3: CASSQTGVWTEAFF; DNA: TGCGCCAGCAGTCAAACAGGGGTATGGACTGAAGCTTTCTTT; V: TRBV4-1; J: TRBJ1-1; D: TRBD1; size: few
CDR3: CTFRRGGAYQPQHF; DNA: TGTACGTTCCGACGTGGCGGCGCTTATCAGCCCCAGCATTTT; V: TRBV30; J: TRBJ1-5; D: .; size: .
CDR3: CASSTGGKNEKLFF; DNA: TGTGCCAGCAGTACAGGGGGCAAGAATGAAAAACTGTTTTTT; V: TRBV6-5; J: TRBJ1-4; D: TRBD1; size: .